The 2 T cell receptor beta chains presented below share a single source sample, sequenced in a study of early T cells in non-severe SARS-CoV-2 infection. TCRdb passed the 5' RACE reads through MiXCR, listing each CDR3 protein once. The repertoire holds fewer than 85,000 distinct CDR3 sequences, with roughly 15% as singletons. Material: whole blood, obtained at baseline. These receptors all stem from an adult who was a healthcare worker with PCR-confirmed SARS-CoV-2 infection or an uninfected control (not recorded which).

J is TRBJ2-1 and V is TRBV7-8; TRBD2 matches at 7 bases. From germline, CDR1 is SGHVS and CDR2 FQNEAQ. With V trimmed by 2 bases and J by 5 bases, 9 bases remained unmatched. The CDR3 runs 16 residues. The CDR3 bases are TGTGCCAGCAGCTTACCTAAAGGGGAGGGGAACAATGAGCAGTTCTTC. Its translation is CASSLPKGEGNNEQFF.

This clonotype was recorded a few times. CDR3 sequence (DNA): TGTGCCAGCTCACCACGGGTAGCGGGAGTAGGGTCCTACGAGCAGTACTTC. This sequence encodes CASSPRVAGVGSYEQYF. J is TRBJ2-7 and V is TRBV18, with 9 bases fitting TRBD2. Trimming removed 1 base from V and 1 base from J; junction bases left unmatched: 8. CDR3 length: 17 amino acids. Germline lookup yields CDR1 KGHSH and CDR2 LQKENI.